These 13 T cell receptor beta chains were sequenced from one sample in a study of shared clonotypes between healthy human individuals. Naive CD8 cells were CD45RO-negative, positively selected for CCR7, excluding terminally differentiated effector memory CD45RA+ cells. Generated by immunoSEQ multiplex PCR, the TCRdb table keeps only in-frame clones and is missing some. The table has about 2.1 million clones, about 94% seen once. The sequenced sample consisted of naive CD8+ T cells from PBMCs. The receptor source for this set is a young man in good health. Some clones in this sample may be carry-over from other donors' samples.

The V call is TRBV11-2, the J call TRBJ2-3; 11 bases fit TRBD2. V gave up 5 bases and J gave up 2 bases; unmatched junction bases: 15. The length of the CDR3 is 19 residues. Germline V gene lookup returns CDR1 SGHAT and CDR2 FQNNGV. The CDR3 nucleotides read TGTGCCAGCAGCCCTACCCCGGGACTAGCGGACATAAACACAGATACGCAGTATTTT. This translates into CASSPTPGLADINTDTQYF. Drawing the rest from reference TRBV11-2 and TRBJ2-3, the complete variable domain is EAGVAQSPRYKIIEKRQSVAFWCNPISGHATLYWYQQILGQGPKLLIQFQNNGVVDDSQLPKDRFSAERLKGVDSTLKIQPAKLEDSAVYLCASSPTPGLADINTDTQYFGPGTRLTVL.

V and J are TRBV9 and TRBJ2-7; 10 nucleotides match TRBD1. Germline values: CDR1 SGDLS, CDR2 YYNGEE. V shed 3 bases, J shed 3 bases, and the junction held 3 bases outside the gene matches. CDR3 size: 14 residues. CDR3 amino acids: CASSDGDRGYEQYF. CDR3 bases: TGTGCCAGCAGCGACGGGGACAGGGGCTACGAGCAGTACTTC. The whole variable domain, filled in from reference TRBV9 and TRBJ2-7, reads DSGVTQTPKHLITATGQRVTLRCSPRSGDLSVYWYQQSLDQGLQFLIQYYNGEERAKGNILERFSAQQFPDLHSELNLSSLELGDSALYFCASSDGDRGYEQYFGPGTRLTVT.

This chain links TRBV6-5 with TRBJ2-2; D may be TRBD1 (5 bases). Germline-derived CDR1 and CDR2 are MNHEY and SVGAGI. The CDR3 runs to 14 residues. V was trimmed by 8 bases and J by 3 bases, leaving 13 bases between them. This chain's CDR3 is CASSDTVDTGELFF. CDR3 nucleotide sequence: TGTGCCAGCTCGGACACCGTGGACACCGGGGAGCTGTTTTTT.

The chain links TRBV19 to TRBJ1-5, with TRBD1 identical over 7 bases. V dropped 1 base and J dropped 6; count of bases not matched to a gene: 6. The CDR3 spans 15 residues. Germline CDR1 and CDR2: LNHDA and SQIVND (reference sequence). CDR3 region: CASSIGPPGGQPQHF. The CDR3 DNA reads as TGTGCCAGTAGTATAGGGCCTCCAGGGGGTCAGCCCCAGCATTTT.

The genes are TRBV4-2 and TRBJ1-5; no firm D call. Germline V gene data show CDR1 as LGHNA and CDR2 as YNFKEQ. Trimming cost V 4 bases and J 5 bases, with 9 bases left between them. This CDR3 region has 13 residues. CDR3 protein: CASSPGGHQPQHF. The CDR3 nucleotides are TGTGCCAGCAGCCCCGGTGGCCATCAGCCCCAGCATTTT.

The chain joins TRBV7-9 to TRBJ2-1; TRBD2 is a possible D gene (6 bases). Germline CDR1 and CDR2: SEHNR and FQNEAQ (reference sequence). V was pared by 5 bases and J by 4 bases, with 15 bases between. The CDR3 runs to 15 residues. The CDR3 spells CASSPRDSDYNEQFF. CDR3 nucleotide sequence: TGTGCCAGCAGCCCCCGGGACTCGGATTACAATGAGCAGTTCTTC.

The chain couples TRBV29-1 to TRBJ2-1; D is perhaps TRBD1 (6 bases). V lost 6 bases and J lost 7, with 16 bases in between. The germline V gene has CDR1 SQVTM and CDR2 ANQGSEA. The CDR3 contains 13 residues. The CDR3 sequence: CSVRLWGLNEQFF. CDR3 coding DNA: TGCAGCGTCCGTCTTTGGGGGCTAAATGAGCAGTTCTTC.

The J gene is TRBJ1-2, the V gene TRBV9; 9 bases line up with TRBD1. The germline CDR1 and CDR2 sequences are SGDLS and YYNGEE. The CDR3 has 17 amino acids. J was trimmed by 1 base and V by 3 bases; bases with no gene match: 10. CDR3 sequence (DNA): TGTGCCAGCAGCGAAACCGGGACAGGGAGGTATAACTATGGCTACACCTTC. Translation: CASSETGTGRYNYGYTF.

The chain joins TRBV28 to TRBJ2-1; 10 positions match TRBD2. This CDR3 spans 15 amino acids. CDR1 is MDHEN, CDR2 SYDVKM, per germline. Trimming took 8 bases from V and 0 from J; bases not matched to a gene: 4. The CDR3, as DNA: TGTGCCAGCCTGGGACTAGCGAGCTCCTACAATGAGCAGTTCTTC. Translation: CASLGLASSYNEQFF.

The gene calls are TRBV29-1 and TRBJ2-7; a possible D gene is TRBD2 (6 bases). The CDR3 has 12 amino acids. Trimming stripped 6 bases from V and 6 bases from J, with 15 bases between. Per germline, CDR1 SQVTM and CDR2 ANQGSEA. The CDR3 sequence is CSVFFGGAEQYF. The CDR3 nucleotides read TGCAGCGTCTTCTTCGGGGGTGCCGAGCAGTACTTC.

The V and J genes are TRBV7-9 and TRBJ2-2, with D unresolved. CDR3 length: 14 residues. Germline CDR1 is SEHNR and CDR2 is FQNEAQ (reference sequence). V lost 6 bases and J 3 bases, leaving 11 bases between the germline ends. CDR3 DNA: TGTGCCAGCAGTCTTACAGAGTACACCGGGGAGCTGTTTTTT. Translated, it gives CASSLTEYTGELFF.

This chain joins TRBV11-2 and TRBJ2-1, with D uncertain. Germline V gene lookup returns CDR1 SGHAT and CDR2 FQNNGV. This CDR3 comprises 15 residues. Between the trimmed V and J ends, which lost 2 bases and 2 bases, there was a span of 10 bases. The CDR3 nucleotides read TGTGCCAGCAGCTTAAAGGGTGACCCCTACAATGAGCAGTTCTTC. Translation gives CASSLKGDPYNEQFF. The full variable domain, its missing parts supplied by reference TRBV11-2 and TRBJ2-1, is EAGVAQSPRYKIIEKRQSVAFWCNPISGHATLYWYQQILGQGPKLLIQFQNNGVVDDSQLPKDRFSAERLKGVDSTLKIQPAKLEDSAVYLCASSLKGDPYNEQFFGPGTRLTVL.

The J gene is TRBJ2-1, the V gene TRBV27; D unresolved. V was trimmed by 4 bases and J by 12 bases, leaving 19 bases between them. The CDR3 covers 14 residues. Germline CDR1 reads MNHEY; CDR2 reads SMNVEV (reference sequence). CDR3 DNA: TGTGCCAGCAGTTCCTTGGCGGAACCTTTTAGGCAGTTCTTC. It codes for CASSSLAEPFRQFF.